These 28 T cell receptor beta chains share one sample of origin, sequenced in a study of cytomegalovirus exposure and HLA in healthy donors. The PCR ran on 60 Vbeta and 13 Jbeta primers. Produced via immunoSEQ multiplex PCR; TCRdb's table is partial and in-frame only. Here the sample spans 80,000 to 90,000 clones, more than 60% being singletons. The sample taken for sequencing was PBMCs. The receptors derive from a man aged 40-50 years in good health and CMV-seronegative.

The chain is built from TRBV5-1 and TRBJ1-1; D is perhaps TRBD1 (5 bases). Germline assignment: CDR1 SGHRS and CDR2 YFSETQ. The V gene lost 4 bases and the J gene lost 4 bases, with 11 bases spanning the gap. This CDR3 comprises 13 residues. The DNA for the CDR3 is TGCGCCAGCAGCATACAGGCACCCACTGAAGCTTTCTTT. It is translated as CASSIQAPTEAFF.

This clone was picked up a small number of times. This chain connects TRBV19 to TRBJ1-5, with 7 bases aligning to TRBD1. J was trimmed by 3 bases and V by 7 bases; bases with no gene match: 6. The CDR3 totals 14 residues. Germline lookup yields CDR1 LNHDA and CDR2 SQIVND (reference sequence). The CDR3, as DNA: TGTGCCAGTACGGGGGACAGCGTCAATCAGCCCCAGCATTTT. Translated, it gives CASTGDSVNQPQHF.

The gene calls are TRBV5-1 and TRBJ2-7, with TRBD2 matching over 7 bases. After removal of 4 bases from V and 5 bases from J, the junction contained 12 bases not matched to a gene. CDR1 and CDR2 (germline): SGHRS, YFSETQ. This CDR3 comprises 15 residues. The CDR3 bases are TGCGCCAGCAGCCTCCTCGGGACTACGTCAAACGAGCAGTACTTC. Its translation: CASSLLGTTSNEQYF.

This clone occurred a few times. This chain uses TRBV4-2 with TRBJ2-2, with TRBD2 matching over 11 bases. The CDR3 loop spans 16 amino acids. Losses at the gene ends were 3 bases for V and 5 bases for J; bases not matched to a gene: 5. Germline CDR1 and CDR2: LGHNA and YNFKEQ. CDR3 coding DNA: TGTGCCAGCAGCCAGTTAGCGGGAGGGGGAACCGGGGAGCTGTTTTTT. It is translated as CASSQLAGGGTGELFF.

DNA for the CDR3: TGTGCCAGCAGCCCCTGGGGAGGGTTCAATGAGCAGTTCTTC. Translating it yields CASSPWGGFNEQFF. The chain employs TRBV5-6 and TRBJ2-1, with 7 nucleotides matching TRBD2. Germline CDR1 is SGHDT and CDR2 is YYEEEE. Trimming removed 4 bases from V and 6 bases from J; junction bases left unmatched: 7. This CDR3 spans 14 amino acids. The entire variable domain, with the rest obtained from reference TRBV5-6 and TRBJ2-1, is as follows: DAGVTQSPTHLIKTRGQQVTLRCSPKSGHDTVSWYQQALGQGPQFIFQYYEEEERQRGNFPDRFSGHQFPNYSSELNVNALLLGDSALYLCASSPWGGFNEQFFGPGTRLTVL.

The CDR3 loop is CASQGDDYGYTF. In DNA, the CDR3 is TGTGCCAGTCAGGGGGACGACTATGGCTACACCTTC. This chain joins TRBV2 and TRBJ1-2, with 7 positions matching TRBD1. The junction had 4 bases not matched to a gene; V was cut back by 9 bases and J by 3 bases. The germline V gene has CDR1 SNHLY and CDR2 FYNNEI. The CDR3 is 12 residues long. The entire variable domain, with the rest obtained from reference TRBV2 and TRBJ1-2, is as follows: EPEVTQTPSHQVTQMGQEVILRCVPISNHLYFYWYRQILGQKVEFLVSFYNNEISEKSEIFDDQFSVERPDGSNFTLKIRSTKLEDSAMYFCASQGDDYGYTFGSGTRLTVV.

V usage is TRBV5-6 and J usage is TRBJ1-5, with no clear D. This CDR3 is built from 15 residues. CDR1 and CDR2 from the germline V gene are SGHDT and YYEEEE. V was pared by 4 bases and J by 3 bases, with 14 bases between. CDR3 sequence: CASSRSGSLNQPQHF. The CDR3 DNA sequence: TGTGCCAGCAGCCGCAGTGGCAGTCTCAATCAGCCCCAGCATTTT.

The V and J genes are TRBV5-4 and TRBJ1-6, with D hard to call. V lost 1 base and J lost 6, with 8 bases in between. The CDR3 runs 14 residues. Germline V CDR1 and CDR2: SGHNT, YYREEE (reference sequence). CDR3 DNA sequence: TGTGCCAGCAGCTTGCGCCAGATTAATTCACCCCTCCACTTT. It is translated as CASSLRQINSPLHF.

The genes are TRBV2 and TRBJ1-1, with a possible D match to TRBD1 (5 bases). V was trimmed by 3 bases and J by 8 bases, leaving 13 bases between them. Germline V CDR1 and CDR2: SNHLY, FYNNEI. The CDR3 is made up of 13 amino acids. The CDR3 protein is CASSERRESEAFF. The CDR3 DNA is TGTGCCAGCAGTGAGCGCAGGGAAAGCGAAGCTTTCTTT.

The chain employs TRBV29-1 and TRBJ2-7; TRBD2 is a possible D gene (6 bases). V lost 6 bases and J lost 1, with 19 bases in between. This CDR3 is built from 15 residues. Germline values: CDR1 SQVTM, CDR2 ANQGSEA. This chain's CDR3 is CSVLGTAGFSYEQYF. The DNA for the CDR3 is TGCAGCGTCCTTGGGACGGCGGGGTTTTCCTACGAGCAGTACTTC.

The V gene is TRBV28, the J gene TRBJ1-5, with a possible D match to TRBD1 (5 bases). Trimming shortened V by 4 bases and J by 0 bases, and 19 bases separated the two germline ends. Germline CDR1 reads MDHEN; CDR2 reads SYDVKM. The CDR3 covers 18 residues. CDR3: CASSYLLSQGSSNQPQHF. The CDR3 nucleotides are TGTGCCAGCAGTTACCTACTGTCCCAGGGTTCTAGCAATCAGCCCCAGCATTTT.

The chain combines TRBV5-1 with TRBJ1-1; 8 bases align to TRBD1. Germline-derived CDR1 and CDR2 are SGHRS and YFSETQ. The CDR3 is 15 amino acids. The V gene end was trimmed by 3 bases and the J gene end by 5 bases; junction bases not matched to a gene: 9. The CDR3 sequence is CASSSTGTGATEAFF. The CDR3 DNA follows: TGCGCCAGCAGCTCGACCGGGACAGGAGCGACTGAAGCTTTCTTT.

The CDR3 loop reads CASSLAKKRDTDTQYF. The CDR3 DNA is TGCGCCAGCAGCTTGGCCAAGAAGAGAGACACAGATACGCAGTATTTT. The chain recombines TRBV5-1 with TRBJ2-3; D gene uncertain. The germline V and J ends were trimmed by 0 bases and 2 bases, with 13 bases remaining between them. Per germline, CDR1 SGHRS and CDR2 YFSETQ. The CDR3 has 16 residues.

By sample share, this clone is medium-sized. The same CDR3 arises from other DNA sequences in this sample as well. The V and J genes are TRBV27 and TRBJ2-7, with 8 positions matching TRBD1. Germline V lookup: CDR1 MNHEY, CDR2 SMNVEV (reference sequence). The CDR3 is 14 amino acids. V lost 2 bases, J lost 3 bases, and 3 bases stayed unmatched. Written as DNA, the CDR3 is TGTGCCAGCAGTTTACAGGGGGCGAACTACGAGCAGTACTTC. It specifies CASSLQGANYEQYF.

This sequence joins TRBV28 and TRBJ1-5, with D unclear. The CDR3 contains 12 residues. V lost 5 bases and J 4 bases, leaving 6 bases between the germline ends. CDR1 and CDR2 (germline): MDHEN, SYDVKM. CDR3 DNA sequence: TGTGCCAGCAGTCTAATTAATCAGCCCCAGCATTTT. Translation: CASSLINQPQHF.

The chain has TRBV5-8 and TRBJ1-2, with TRBD1 matching over 7 bases. V was clipped by 4 bases and J by 4 bases; unmatched bases: 7. The CDR3 consists of 14 residues. Germline V gene data show CDR1 as SGHTS and CDR2 as YDEGEE. CDR3 nucleotides: TGTGCCAGCAGCCTGAGGGGACAGCCCTATGGCTACACCTTC. This translates into CASSLRGQPYGYTF.

The rearrangement uses TRBV2 and TRBJ2-5; 9 bases agree with TRBD2. CDR1 and CDR2 (germline): SNHLY, FYNNEI. The V and J ends lost 2 bases and 2 bases, in that order; junction bases with no gene match: 9. CDR3 length: 17 amino acids. CDR3 coding DNA: TGTGCCAGCAGTGAACTGGGAGTAGCGGGGGATCAAGAGACCCAGTACTTC. Its protein product is CASSELGVAGDQETQYF.

In regard to this clone: The junction differs from germline at one of its ends, possibly a read error. This same CDR3 is encoded by further DNA sequences in the sample. The rearrangement joins TRBV10-3 to TRBJ1-3; D unclear. Germline CDR1 is ENHRY and CDR2 is SYGVKD. This CDR3 has 12 amino acids. CDR3 in amino acids: CAISDLGNTIYF. The CDR3 coding sequence is TGCGCCATCAGTGACCTTGGAAACACCATATATTTT.

This clone was seen only a few times. The chain is built from TRBV28 and TRBJ1-1; TRBD1 matches at 8 bases. There are 16 residues in the CDR3. Germline values: CDR1 MDHEN, CDR2 SYDVKM. J gave up 1 base and V 5 bases, and 9 bases lay outside the gene matches. The CDR3 loop is CASSEATGGKNTEAFF. As DNA, the CDR3 is TGTGCCAGCAGTGAAGCAACAGGGGGTAAGAACACTGAAGCTTTCTTT.

The chain links TRBV28 to TRBJ2-2, with D tentatively TRBD1 (6 bases). Germline CDR1 MDHEN, CDR2 SYDVKM. The length of the CDR3 is 15 residues. V gave up 6 bases and J gave up 4 bases, with 15 bases separating them. CDR3 protein: CASSEAGQFTGELFF. In DNA form, the CDR3 reads TGTGCCAGCAGCGAGGCCGGACAGTTCACCGGGGAGCTGTTTTTT.

V and J are TRBV7-9 and TRBJ1-2, with D hard to call. Germline values: CDR1 SEHNR, CDR2 FQNEAQ (reference sequence). This CDR3 contains 12 residues. V lost 1 base, J lost 7 bases, and 7 bases lay in between. The chain's CDR3 is CASSLEGVGYTF. The CDR3 DNA follows: TGTGCCAGCAGCTTAGAGGGAGTTGGCTACACCTTC.

This chain links TRBV7-8 with TRBJ2-7; the D gene is possibly TRBD1 (6 bases). V was trimmed by 1 base and J by 1 base, leaving 11 bases between them. This CDR3 contains 15 residues. Germline CDR1 SGHVS, CDR2 FQNEAQ. The CDR3 region is CASSLETGNSYEQYF. The CDR3 nucleotides read TGTGCCAGCAGCTTAGAGACAGGAAATTCCTACGAGCAGTACTTC.

This rearrangement joins TRBV5-6 to TRBJ2-1; D is perhaps TRBD2 (6 bases). Germline CDR1 and CDR2: SGHDT and YYEEEE. With 2 bases removed from V and 10 bases from J, the gap between germline ends came to 7 bases. The CDR3 extends over 11 amino acids. The CDR3 spells CASSFRGEQFF. For the CDR3, the DNA is TGTGCCAGCAGCTTTCGGGGGGAGCAGTTCTTC.

This clone was picked up a small number of times. The rearrangement joins TRBV7-9 to TRBJ1-2; 12 bases fit TRBD1. From germline, CDR1 is SEHNR and CDR2 FQNEAQ (reference sequence). With V trimmed by 6 bases and J by 7 bases, 9 bases remained unmatched. CDR3 size: 15 residues. DNA for the CDR3: TGTGCCAGCAGTCCGCCGGGACAGGGGGCGAGTGGCTACACCTTC. Encoded protein: CASSPPGQGASGYTF.

This chain links TRBV19 with TRBJ2-7; D uncertain. This CDR3 region has 13 residues. Between the trimmed V and J ends, which lost 5 bases and 7 bases, there was a span of 15 bases. The germline gives CDR1 LNHDA, CDR2 SQIVND (reference sequence). The CDR3 nucleotides are TGTGCCAGTAGTCTGGAAGCGAGGCGGGAGCAGTACTTC. Its translation: CASSLEARREQYF.

The rearrangement joins TRBV4-2 to TRBJ2-7; a weak D match, TRBD1 (6 bases). The V and J ends lost 3 bases and 0 bases respectively, with 9 bases between them. CDR1 is LGHNA and CDR2 is YNFKEQ in the germline V gene. The CDR3 length is 14 residues. DNA of the CDR3: TGTGCCAGCAGCCAGGGGACAAGCTCCTACGAGCAGTACTTC. This encodes CASSQGTSSYEQYF.

This clone has a handful of counts. The chain couples TRBV27 to TRBJ2-7, with D perhaps TRBD1 (5 bases). Germline V gene lookup returns CDR1 MNHEY and CDR2 SMNVEV (reference sequence). The CDR3 sequence is 13 residues long. V was pared by 3 bases and J by 3 bases, with 9 bases between. The CDR3 DNA reads TGTGCCAGCAGTTTCGCCCAGGGCTACGAGCAGTACTTC. Translating it yields CASSFAQGYEQYF.

This clone was observed a few times. The J gene is TRBJ1-1, the V gene TRBV4-1; D remains unclear. Germline values: CDR1 MGHRA, CDR2 YSYEKL. This CDR3 is built from 14 residues. V lost 0 bases to trimming and J lost 1 base, with 6 bases between them. CDR3 region: CASSQDVRNTEAFF. For the CDR3, the DNA is TGCGCCAGCAGCCAAGATGTTAGGAACACTGAAGCTTTCTTT.